The entry below describes one T cell receptor (beta chain). This sample is drawn from a study of T cells after yellow fever vaccination. With 5 bases removed from V and 7 bases from J, the gap between germline ends came to 30 bases. Germline lookup yields CDR1 DFQATT and CDR2 SNEGSKA (reference sequence). CDR3 size: 18 residues. Universal primer sites and UMIs were introduced during 5'RACE template-switching synthesis of TCR cDNA. MiXCR, applied by TCRdb to the 5' RACE reads, yields one record per CDR3 protein. The data hold 360,000 or so distinct CDR3 sequences, with approximately 10% observed a single time.

The chain recombines TRBV20-1 with TRBJ1-5; no clear D gene. The sequence derives from a man between 18 and 35 years old who received the YFV17D yellow fever vaccine. The source was PBMCs, collected on the day of the first yellow fever vaccination. CDR3 sequence reads: CSAYPKSTPLLGGQPQHF. The CDR3 nucleotides are TGCAGTGCTTACCCAAAGAGCACACCCCTGCTCGGCGGGCAGCCCCAGCATTTT.